This TCR beta chain originates from a study of identical twins. About this clonotype itself: What it binds is not known.

TCRdb reanalysed the 5' RACE reads using MiXCR and keeps one entry per CDR3 protein. Of approximately 550,000 distinct CDR3 sequences listed, under 25% are singletons. The study, taken as a whole, reports: One should note that invariant MAIT and iNKT cells could partly confound zero-insertion analyses. The more abundant beta clonotypes in cord blood had fewer insertions, and memory repertoires did not show this.

The data also belong to a second study, concerning yellow fever vaccine responses in identical twins.

Sequences were obtained from CD4+ T cells sorted from blood. The receptor comes from a woman between 18 and 29 years old in good health.

The CDR3 is CASSHGTRLADTQYF. CDR3 coding DNA: TGTGCCAGCTCACACGGGACACGTCTGGCAGATACGCAGTATTTT. V and J are TRBV18 and TRBJ2-3; TRBD1 is a possible D gene (6 bases). Germline CDR1 KGHSH, CDR2 LQKENI. CDR3 size: 15 residues. Deletions cut 4 bases from V and 4 bases from J, with 15 bases between.